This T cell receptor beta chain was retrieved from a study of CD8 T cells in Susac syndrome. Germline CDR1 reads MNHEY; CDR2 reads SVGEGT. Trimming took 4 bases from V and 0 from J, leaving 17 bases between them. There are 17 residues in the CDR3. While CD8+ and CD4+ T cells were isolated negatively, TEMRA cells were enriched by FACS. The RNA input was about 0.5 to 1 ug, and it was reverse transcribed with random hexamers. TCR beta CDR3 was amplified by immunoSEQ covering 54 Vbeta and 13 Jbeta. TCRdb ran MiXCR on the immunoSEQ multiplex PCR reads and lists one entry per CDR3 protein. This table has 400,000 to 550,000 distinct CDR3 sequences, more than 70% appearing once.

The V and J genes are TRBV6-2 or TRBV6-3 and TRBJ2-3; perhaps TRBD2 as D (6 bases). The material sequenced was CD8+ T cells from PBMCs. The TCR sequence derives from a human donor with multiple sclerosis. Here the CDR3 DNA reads TGTGCCAGCAGTTTGGGACTTTTCCTTACTAGCACAGATACGCAGTATTTT. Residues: CASSLGLFLTSTDTQYF.